Listed below are T cell receptor beta chains from one sample, sequenced in a study of OX40 agonist ivuxolimab in advanced cancers. Clones were sequenced by immunoSEQ multiplex PCR, and TCRdb holds only the in-frame ones, with some missing. The table records 75,000 to 90,000 clones, roughly 89% of them present only once. Sample: CD4+ or CD8+ T cells sorted from blood, taken in a trial of the OX40 agonist ivuxolimab. All receptors derive from an adult with an advanced solid tumor such as melanoma, head and neck, liver or kidney cancer. Both conserved end residues are part of each CDR3. Each record gives: clone size, V gene, J gene, D gene, CDR3 DNA, CDR3 protein. The D gene is left open where the match is weak. Clone size appears in some rows only: once, few, many, or a class for an expanded clone.

>.|TRBV7-3|TRBJ1-3|TRBD1
TGTGCCAGCAGCACCACAGGGGGCGGTGGAAACACCATATATTTT
CASSTTGGGGNTIYF
>.|TRBV5-1|TRBJ1-5|TRBD1
TGCGCCAGCAGCCCCGGACAGGGGGCCAATCAGCCCCAGCATTTT
CASSPGQGANQPQHF
>.|TRBV29-1|TRBJ2-1|.
TGCAGTCTGCCAGGGGCACAAGGGAATGAGCAGTTCTTC
CSLPGAQGNEQFF
>.|TRBV6-5|TRBJ1-2|.
TGTGCCAGCAGTTACTCGGGAAGGGTCGGATTTGGCTACACCTTC
CASSYSGRVGFGYTF
>.|TRBV6-1|TRBJ2-5|TRBD2
TGTGCCAGCAGTGAATTGGTAGGGACTAGCGTCTTCTCAGAGACCCAGTACTTC
CASSELVGTSVFSETQYF
>.|TRBV5-4|TRBJ2-2|.
TGTGCCAGCAGCCCAGACAGGTACACCGGGGAGCTGTTTTTT
CASSPDRYTGELFF
>.|TRBV6-1|TRBJ2-7|.
TGTGCCAGCATCGGGACAACCTACGAGCAGTACTTC
CASIGTTYEQYF
>few|TRBV7-2|TRBJ1-5|TRBD1
TGTGCCAGCAGCGCAACAGGGGGCAATCAGCCCCAGCATTTT
CASSATGGNQPQHF
>few|TRBV10-3|TRBJ1-2|.
TGTGCCATCAGTGAGTCTTCCGGGGGGCAAGGCTACACCTTC
CAISESSGGQGYTF
>.|TRBV29-1|TRBJ1-2|.
TGCAGCGCTCCGGGGGCCAGCTATGGCTACACCTTC
CSAPGASYGYTF
>.|TRBV5-4|TRBJ2-7|.
TGTGCCAGCAGCCACCCGGACAGCTACGAGCAGTACTTC
CASSHPDSYEQYF
>.|TRBV6-5|TRBJ2-5|.
TGTGCCAGCAGTGAGGACAGCTGGGGGACCCAGTACTTC
CASSEDSWGTQYF
>.|TRBV2|TRBJ1-6|.
TGTGCCAGCAGTGAAAAGAGAGATAATTCACCCCTCCACTTT
CASSEKRDNSPLHF
>few|TRBV2|TRBJ1-5|TRBD1
TGTGCCAGCCAGGGGGCATATAGCAATCAGCCCCAGCATTTT
CASQGAYSNQPQHF
>.|TRBV4-3|TRBJ2-7|.
TGCGCCAGCAGCCAAGACGCGACATATCCCGAGCAGTACTTC
CASSQDATYPEQYF
>.|TRBV2|TRBJ2-6|.
TGTGCCAGCAGTATGGTAGCTTACCGATACAGTCGGGCCAACGTCCTGACTTTC
CASSMVAYRYSRANVLTF
>.|TRBV5-1|TRBJ1-3|.
TGCGCCAGCAGCTTGGCCGGTACTTTGGCTGGAAACACCATATATTTT
CASSLAGTLAGNTIYF
>.|TRBV13|TRBJ1-4|.
TGTGCCAGCAGCCTCTACTTGGGGATAGGTAATGAAAAACTGCTTTTT
CASSLYLGIGNEKLLF
>.|TRBV6-4|TRBJ1-2|TRBD1
TGTGCCAGCAGTGACCCGCATGGGACAGGAAGCTATGGCTACACCTTC
CASSDPHGTGSYGYTF
>.|TRBV11-2|TRBJ2-2|.
TGTGCCAGCAGCTTCCTTGGCCTGAACACCGGGGAGCTGTTTTTT
CASSFLGLNTGELFF